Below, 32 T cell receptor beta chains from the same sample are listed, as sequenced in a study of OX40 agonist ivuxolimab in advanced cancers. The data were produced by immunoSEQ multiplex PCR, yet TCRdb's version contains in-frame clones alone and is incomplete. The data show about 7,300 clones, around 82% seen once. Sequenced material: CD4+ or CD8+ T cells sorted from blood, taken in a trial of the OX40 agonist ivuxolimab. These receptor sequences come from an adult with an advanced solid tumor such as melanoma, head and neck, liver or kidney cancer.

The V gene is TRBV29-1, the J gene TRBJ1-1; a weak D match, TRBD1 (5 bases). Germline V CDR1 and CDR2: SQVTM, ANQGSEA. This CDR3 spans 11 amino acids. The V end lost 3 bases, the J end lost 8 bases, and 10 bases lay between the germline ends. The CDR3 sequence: CSVDGGGEAFF. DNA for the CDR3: TGCAGCGTTGATGGCGGGGGGGAAGCTTTCTTT.

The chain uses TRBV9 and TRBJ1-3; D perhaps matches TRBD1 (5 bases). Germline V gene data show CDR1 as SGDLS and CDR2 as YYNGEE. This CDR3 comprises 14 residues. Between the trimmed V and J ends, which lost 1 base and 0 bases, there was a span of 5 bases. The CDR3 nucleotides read TGTGCCAGCAGCGTACAGGGCTCTGGAAACACCATATATTTT. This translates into CASSVQGSGNTIYF.

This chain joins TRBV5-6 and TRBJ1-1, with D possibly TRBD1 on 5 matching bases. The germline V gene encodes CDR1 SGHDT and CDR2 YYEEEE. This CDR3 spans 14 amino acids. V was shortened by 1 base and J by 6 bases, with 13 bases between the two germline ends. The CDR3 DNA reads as TGTGCCAGCAGCTTGAGAGGGGAGTTCCCTGAAGCTTTCTTT. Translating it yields CASSLRGEFPEAFF. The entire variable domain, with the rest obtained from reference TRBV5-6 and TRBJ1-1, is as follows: DAGVTQSPTHLIKTRGQQVTLRCSPKSGHDTVSWYQQALGQGPQFIFQYYEEEERQRGNFPDRFSGHQFPNYSSELNVNALLLGDSALYLCASSLRGEFPEAFFGQGTRLTVV.

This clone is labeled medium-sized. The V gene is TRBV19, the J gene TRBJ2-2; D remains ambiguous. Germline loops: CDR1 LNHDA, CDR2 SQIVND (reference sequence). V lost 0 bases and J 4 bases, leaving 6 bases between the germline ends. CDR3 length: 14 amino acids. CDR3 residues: CASSIDVGTGELFF. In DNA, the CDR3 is TGTGCCAGTAGTATAGACGTGGGCACCGGGGAGCTGTTTTTT.

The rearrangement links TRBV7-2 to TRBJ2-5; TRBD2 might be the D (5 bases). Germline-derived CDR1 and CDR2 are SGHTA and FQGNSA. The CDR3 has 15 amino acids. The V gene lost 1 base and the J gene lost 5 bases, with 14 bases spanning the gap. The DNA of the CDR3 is TGTGCCAGCAGCTTAGGGCGGGTCAGGTATGAGACCCAGTACTTC. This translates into CASSLGRVRYETQYF.

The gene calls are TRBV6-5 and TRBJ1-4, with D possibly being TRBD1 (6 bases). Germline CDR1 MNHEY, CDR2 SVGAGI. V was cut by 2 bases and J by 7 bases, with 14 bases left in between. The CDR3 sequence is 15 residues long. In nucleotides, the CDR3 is TGTGCCAGCAGTTACCGTACAGGGATTGGTGAAAAACTGTTTTTT. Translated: CASSYRTGIGEKLFF.

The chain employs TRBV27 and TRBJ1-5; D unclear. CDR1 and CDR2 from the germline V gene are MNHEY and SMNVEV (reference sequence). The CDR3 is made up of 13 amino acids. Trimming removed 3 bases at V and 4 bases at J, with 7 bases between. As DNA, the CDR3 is TGTGCCAGCAGTTTGATGAGAAATCAGCCCCAGCATTTT. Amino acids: CASSLMRNQPQHF.

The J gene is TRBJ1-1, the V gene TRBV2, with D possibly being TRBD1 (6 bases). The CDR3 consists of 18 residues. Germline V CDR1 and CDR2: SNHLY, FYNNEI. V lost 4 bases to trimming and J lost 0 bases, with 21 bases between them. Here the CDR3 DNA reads TGTGCCAGCAGTGGCGACTACTTACAGGGATCCGTGAACACTGAAGCTTTCTTT. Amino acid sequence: CASSGDYLQGSVNTEAFF.

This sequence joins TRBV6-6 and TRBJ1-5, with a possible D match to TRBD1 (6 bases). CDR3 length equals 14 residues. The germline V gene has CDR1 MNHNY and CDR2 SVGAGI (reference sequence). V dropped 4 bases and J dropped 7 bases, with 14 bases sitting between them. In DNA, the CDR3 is TGTGCCAGCAGTTCCGGGGGCCGGGAACAGCCCCAGCATTTT. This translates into CASSSGGREQPQHF.

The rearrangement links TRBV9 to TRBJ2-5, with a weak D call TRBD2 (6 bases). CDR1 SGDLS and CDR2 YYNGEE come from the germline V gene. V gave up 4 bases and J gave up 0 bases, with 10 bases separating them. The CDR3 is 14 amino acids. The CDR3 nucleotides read TGTGCCAGCAGCTACGGGGACTACCAAGAGACCCAGTACTTC. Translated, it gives CASSYGDYQETQYF. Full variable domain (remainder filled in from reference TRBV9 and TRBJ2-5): DSGVTQTPKHLITATGQRVTLRCSPRSGDLSVYWYQQSLDQGLQFLIQYYNGEERAKGNILERFSAQQFPDLHSELNLSSLELGDSALYFCASSYGDYQETQYFGPGTRLLVL.

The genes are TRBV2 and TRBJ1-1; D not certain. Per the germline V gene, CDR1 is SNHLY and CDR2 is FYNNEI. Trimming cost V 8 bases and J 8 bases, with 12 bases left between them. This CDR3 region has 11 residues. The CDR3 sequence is CASFHQREAFF. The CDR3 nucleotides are TGTGCCAGCTTCCACCAAAGGGAAGCTTTCTTT.

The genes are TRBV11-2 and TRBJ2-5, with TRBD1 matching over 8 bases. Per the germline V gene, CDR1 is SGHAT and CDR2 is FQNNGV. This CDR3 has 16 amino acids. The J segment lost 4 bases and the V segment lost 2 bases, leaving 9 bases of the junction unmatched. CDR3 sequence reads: CASSLMTGEWLETQYF. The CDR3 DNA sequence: TGTGCCAGCAGCTTAATGACAGGGGAGTGGTTAGAGACCCAGTACTTC.

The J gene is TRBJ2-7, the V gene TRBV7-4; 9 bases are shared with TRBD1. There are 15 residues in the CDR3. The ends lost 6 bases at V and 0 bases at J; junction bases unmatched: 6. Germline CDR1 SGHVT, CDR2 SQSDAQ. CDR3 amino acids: CASRMGQGPSYEQYF. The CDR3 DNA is TGTGCCAGCAGAATGGGACAGGGCCCCTCCTACGAGCAGTACTTC. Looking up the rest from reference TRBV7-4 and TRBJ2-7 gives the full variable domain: GAGVSQSPRYKVAKRGRDVALRCDSISGHVTLYWYRQTLGQGSEVLTYSQSDAQRDKSGRPSGRFSAERPERSVSTLKIQRTEQGDSAVYLCASRMGQGPSYEQYFGPGTRLTVT.

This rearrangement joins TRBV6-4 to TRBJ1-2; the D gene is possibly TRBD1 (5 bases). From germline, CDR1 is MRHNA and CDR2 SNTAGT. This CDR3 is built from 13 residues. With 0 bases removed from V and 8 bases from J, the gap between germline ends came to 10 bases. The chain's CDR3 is CASSDSGVGGYTF. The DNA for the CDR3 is TGTGCCAGCAGTGACTCAGGGGTCGGGGGCTACACCTTC.

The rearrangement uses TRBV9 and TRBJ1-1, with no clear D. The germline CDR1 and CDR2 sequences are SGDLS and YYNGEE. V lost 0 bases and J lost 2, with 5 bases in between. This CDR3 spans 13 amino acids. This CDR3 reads CASSVAENTEAFF. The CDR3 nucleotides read TGTGCCAGCAGCGTAGCGGAAAACACTGAAGCTTTCTTT.

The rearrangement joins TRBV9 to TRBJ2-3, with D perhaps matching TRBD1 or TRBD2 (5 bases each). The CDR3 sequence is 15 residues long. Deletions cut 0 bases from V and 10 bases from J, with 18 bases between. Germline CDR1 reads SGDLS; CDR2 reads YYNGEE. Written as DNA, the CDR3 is TGTGCCAGCAGCGTAGGGGACCTAGTATGGGGCTCGCAGTATTTT. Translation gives CASSVGDLVWGSQYF.

The CDR3 protein is CSVLKYNEQFF. The CDR3 nucleotides read TGCAGCGTTTTAAAATACAATGAGCAGTTCTTC. The rearrangement joins TRBV29-1 to TRBJ2-1; no clear D. CDR3 size: 11 residues. Germline V gene sequence: CDR1 SQVTM, CDR2 ANQGSEA. Trimming removed 5 bases from V and 4 bases from J, with 6 bases in between.

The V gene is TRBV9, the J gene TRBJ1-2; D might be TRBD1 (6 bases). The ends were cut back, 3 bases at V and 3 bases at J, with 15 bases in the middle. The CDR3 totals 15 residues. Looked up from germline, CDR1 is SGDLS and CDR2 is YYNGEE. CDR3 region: CASSAGGAWDYGYTF. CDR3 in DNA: TGTGCCAGCAGCGCTGGGGGGGCTTGGGACTATGGCTACACCTTC.

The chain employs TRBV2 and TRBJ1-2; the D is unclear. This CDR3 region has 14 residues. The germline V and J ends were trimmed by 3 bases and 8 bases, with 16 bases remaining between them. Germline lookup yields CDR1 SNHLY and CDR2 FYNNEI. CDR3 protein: CASSDGRMAYGYTF. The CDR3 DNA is TGTGCCAGCAGTGACGGGAGGATGGCCTACGGCTACACCTTC.

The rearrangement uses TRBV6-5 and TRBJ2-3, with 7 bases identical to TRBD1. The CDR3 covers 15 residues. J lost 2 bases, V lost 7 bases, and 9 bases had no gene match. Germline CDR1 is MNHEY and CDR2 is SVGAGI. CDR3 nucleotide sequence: TGTGCCAGCACAAGGGACAGAGACTACACAGATACGCAGTATTTT. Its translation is CASTRDRDYTDTQYF.

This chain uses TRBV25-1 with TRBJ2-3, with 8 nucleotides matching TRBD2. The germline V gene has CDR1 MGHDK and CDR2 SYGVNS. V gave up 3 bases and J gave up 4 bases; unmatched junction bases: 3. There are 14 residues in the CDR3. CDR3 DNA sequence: TGTGCCAGCAGTGACGGGGGGGTATCAGATACGCAGTATTTT. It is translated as CASSDGGVSDTQYF.

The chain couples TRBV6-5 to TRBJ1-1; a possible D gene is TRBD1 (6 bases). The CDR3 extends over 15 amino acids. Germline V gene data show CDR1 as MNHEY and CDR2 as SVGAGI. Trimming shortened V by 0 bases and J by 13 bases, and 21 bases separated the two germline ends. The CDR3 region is CASSYSITGGEVVFF. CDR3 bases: TGTGCCAGCAGTTACTCGATCACGGGGGGCGAAGTCGTTTTCTTT.

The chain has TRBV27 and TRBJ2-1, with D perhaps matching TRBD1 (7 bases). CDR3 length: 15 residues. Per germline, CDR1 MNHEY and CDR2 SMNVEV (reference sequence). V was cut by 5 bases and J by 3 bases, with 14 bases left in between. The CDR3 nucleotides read TGTGCCAGCAGTCCCGGAGGGGGCAGCTACAATGAGCAGTTCTTC. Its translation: CASSPGGGSYNEQFF.

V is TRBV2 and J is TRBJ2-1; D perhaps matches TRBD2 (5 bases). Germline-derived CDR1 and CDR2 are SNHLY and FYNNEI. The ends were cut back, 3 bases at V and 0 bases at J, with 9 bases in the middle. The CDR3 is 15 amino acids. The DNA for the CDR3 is TGTGCCAGCAGTGATGACGGGGTCTCCTACAATGAGCAGTTCTTC. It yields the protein CASSDDGVSYNEQFF.

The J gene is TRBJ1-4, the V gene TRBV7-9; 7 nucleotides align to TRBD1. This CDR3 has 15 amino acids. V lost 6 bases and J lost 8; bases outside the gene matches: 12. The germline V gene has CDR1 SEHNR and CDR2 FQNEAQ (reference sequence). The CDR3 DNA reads TGTGCCAGCAGACCAAACAGGGGATTACAGGAAAAACTGTTTTTT. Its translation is CASRPNRGLQEKLFF. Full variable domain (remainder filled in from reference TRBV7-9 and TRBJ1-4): DTGVSQNPRHKITKRGQNVTFRCDPISEHNRLYWYRQTLGQGPEFLTYFQNEAQLEKSRLLSDRFSAERPKGSFSTLEIQRTEQGDSAMYLCASRPNRGLQEKLFFGSGTQLSVL.

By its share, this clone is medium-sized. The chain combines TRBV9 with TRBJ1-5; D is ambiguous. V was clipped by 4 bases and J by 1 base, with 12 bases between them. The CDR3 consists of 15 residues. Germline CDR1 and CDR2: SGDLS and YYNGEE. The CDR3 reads CASSPGSGSNQPQHF. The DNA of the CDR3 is TGTGCCAGCAGCCCCGGTTCGGGGAGCAATCAGCCCCAGCATTTT.

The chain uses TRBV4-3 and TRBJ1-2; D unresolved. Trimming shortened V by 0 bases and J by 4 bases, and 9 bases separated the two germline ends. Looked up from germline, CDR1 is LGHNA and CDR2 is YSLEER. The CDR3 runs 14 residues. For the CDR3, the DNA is TGCGCCAGCAGCCAAGAAGGCTACCTCTATGGCTACACCTTC. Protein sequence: CASSQEGYLYGYTF.

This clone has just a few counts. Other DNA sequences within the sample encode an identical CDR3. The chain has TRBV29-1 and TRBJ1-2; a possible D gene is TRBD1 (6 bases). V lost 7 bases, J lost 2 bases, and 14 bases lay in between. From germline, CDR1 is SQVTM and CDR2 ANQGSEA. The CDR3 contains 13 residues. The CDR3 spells CSARTDPNYGYTF. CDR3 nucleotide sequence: TGCAGCGCTCGGACAGATCCGAACTATGGCTACACCTTC.

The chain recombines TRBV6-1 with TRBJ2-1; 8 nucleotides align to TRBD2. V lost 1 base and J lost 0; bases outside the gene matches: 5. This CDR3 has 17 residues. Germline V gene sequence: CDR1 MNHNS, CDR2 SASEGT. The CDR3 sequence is CASSEGRSGGSYNEQFF. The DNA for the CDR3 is TGTGCCAGCAGTGAAGGTCGGAGCGGGGGCTCCTACAATGAGCAGTTCTTC.

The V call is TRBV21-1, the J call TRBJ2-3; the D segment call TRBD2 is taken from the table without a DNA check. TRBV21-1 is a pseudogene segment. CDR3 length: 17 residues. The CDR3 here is CASSKAPPDSSGDTQYF. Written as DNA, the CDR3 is TGTGCCAGCAGCAAAGCGCCCCCGGACTCCTCCGGGGATACGCAGTATTTT.

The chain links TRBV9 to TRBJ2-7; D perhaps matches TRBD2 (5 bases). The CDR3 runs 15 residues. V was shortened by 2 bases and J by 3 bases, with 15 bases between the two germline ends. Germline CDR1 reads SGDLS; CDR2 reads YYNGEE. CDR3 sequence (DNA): TGTGCCAGCAGCGTCAAGACTAACGACCACTACGAGCAGTACTTC. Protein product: CASSVKTNDHYEQYF.

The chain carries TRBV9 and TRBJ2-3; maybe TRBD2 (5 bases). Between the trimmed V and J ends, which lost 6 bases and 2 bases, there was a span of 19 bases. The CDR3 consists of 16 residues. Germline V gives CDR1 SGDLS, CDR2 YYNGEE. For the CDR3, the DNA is TGTGCCAGCACCCAGGAGGAGTCTGGGCCCACAGATACGCAGTATTTT. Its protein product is CASTQEESGPTDTQYF.